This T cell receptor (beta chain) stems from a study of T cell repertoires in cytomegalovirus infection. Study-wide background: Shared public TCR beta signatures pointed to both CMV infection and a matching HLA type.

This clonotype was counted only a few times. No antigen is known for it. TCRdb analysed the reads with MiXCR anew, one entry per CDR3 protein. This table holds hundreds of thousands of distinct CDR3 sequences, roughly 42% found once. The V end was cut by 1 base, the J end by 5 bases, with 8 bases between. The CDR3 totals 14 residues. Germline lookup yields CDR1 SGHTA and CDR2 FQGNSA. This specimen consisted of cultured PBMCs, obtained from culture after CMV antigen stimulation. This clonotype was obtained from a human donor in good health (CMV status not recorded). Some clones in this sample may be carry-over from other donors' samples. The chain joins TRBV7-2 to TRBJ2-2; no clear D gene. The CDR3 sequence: CASSLVVSTGELFF. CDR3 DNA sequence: TGTGCCAGCAGCTTAGTAGTTTCGACCGGGGAGCTGTTTTTT.